The T cell receptor (beta chain) described here comes from a study of a mutant IDH1 vaccine in newly diagnosed glioma. Clones were sequenced by immunoSEQ multiplex PCR, and TCRdb holds only the in-frame ones, with some missing. The sample shows 70,000 to 95,000 clones, over 75% of them seen only once. The CDR3 contains 15 residues. Per the germline V gene, CDR1 is SGHRS and CDR2 is YFSETQ. With 4 bases clipped from V and 2 bases from J, the junction kept 3 bases outside the gene matches. Indicated time point: baseline, week 1 (first vaccination visit). Regarding treatment: pre-vaccination baseline after standard-of-care therapy.

The origin of this receptor is a man aged 40-50 years with glioma. Some clones in this sample may be carry-over from other donors' samples. Sequencing used PBMCs, obtained from a glioma patient treated with radiotherapy, temozolomide or both. The V call is TRBV5-1, the J call TRBJ2-3; TRBD1 matches at 11 bases. The CDR3 bases are TGCGCCAGCAGCGCGGACAGGGGGCCCACAGATACGCAGTATTTT. Amino acids: CASSADRGPTDTQYF.